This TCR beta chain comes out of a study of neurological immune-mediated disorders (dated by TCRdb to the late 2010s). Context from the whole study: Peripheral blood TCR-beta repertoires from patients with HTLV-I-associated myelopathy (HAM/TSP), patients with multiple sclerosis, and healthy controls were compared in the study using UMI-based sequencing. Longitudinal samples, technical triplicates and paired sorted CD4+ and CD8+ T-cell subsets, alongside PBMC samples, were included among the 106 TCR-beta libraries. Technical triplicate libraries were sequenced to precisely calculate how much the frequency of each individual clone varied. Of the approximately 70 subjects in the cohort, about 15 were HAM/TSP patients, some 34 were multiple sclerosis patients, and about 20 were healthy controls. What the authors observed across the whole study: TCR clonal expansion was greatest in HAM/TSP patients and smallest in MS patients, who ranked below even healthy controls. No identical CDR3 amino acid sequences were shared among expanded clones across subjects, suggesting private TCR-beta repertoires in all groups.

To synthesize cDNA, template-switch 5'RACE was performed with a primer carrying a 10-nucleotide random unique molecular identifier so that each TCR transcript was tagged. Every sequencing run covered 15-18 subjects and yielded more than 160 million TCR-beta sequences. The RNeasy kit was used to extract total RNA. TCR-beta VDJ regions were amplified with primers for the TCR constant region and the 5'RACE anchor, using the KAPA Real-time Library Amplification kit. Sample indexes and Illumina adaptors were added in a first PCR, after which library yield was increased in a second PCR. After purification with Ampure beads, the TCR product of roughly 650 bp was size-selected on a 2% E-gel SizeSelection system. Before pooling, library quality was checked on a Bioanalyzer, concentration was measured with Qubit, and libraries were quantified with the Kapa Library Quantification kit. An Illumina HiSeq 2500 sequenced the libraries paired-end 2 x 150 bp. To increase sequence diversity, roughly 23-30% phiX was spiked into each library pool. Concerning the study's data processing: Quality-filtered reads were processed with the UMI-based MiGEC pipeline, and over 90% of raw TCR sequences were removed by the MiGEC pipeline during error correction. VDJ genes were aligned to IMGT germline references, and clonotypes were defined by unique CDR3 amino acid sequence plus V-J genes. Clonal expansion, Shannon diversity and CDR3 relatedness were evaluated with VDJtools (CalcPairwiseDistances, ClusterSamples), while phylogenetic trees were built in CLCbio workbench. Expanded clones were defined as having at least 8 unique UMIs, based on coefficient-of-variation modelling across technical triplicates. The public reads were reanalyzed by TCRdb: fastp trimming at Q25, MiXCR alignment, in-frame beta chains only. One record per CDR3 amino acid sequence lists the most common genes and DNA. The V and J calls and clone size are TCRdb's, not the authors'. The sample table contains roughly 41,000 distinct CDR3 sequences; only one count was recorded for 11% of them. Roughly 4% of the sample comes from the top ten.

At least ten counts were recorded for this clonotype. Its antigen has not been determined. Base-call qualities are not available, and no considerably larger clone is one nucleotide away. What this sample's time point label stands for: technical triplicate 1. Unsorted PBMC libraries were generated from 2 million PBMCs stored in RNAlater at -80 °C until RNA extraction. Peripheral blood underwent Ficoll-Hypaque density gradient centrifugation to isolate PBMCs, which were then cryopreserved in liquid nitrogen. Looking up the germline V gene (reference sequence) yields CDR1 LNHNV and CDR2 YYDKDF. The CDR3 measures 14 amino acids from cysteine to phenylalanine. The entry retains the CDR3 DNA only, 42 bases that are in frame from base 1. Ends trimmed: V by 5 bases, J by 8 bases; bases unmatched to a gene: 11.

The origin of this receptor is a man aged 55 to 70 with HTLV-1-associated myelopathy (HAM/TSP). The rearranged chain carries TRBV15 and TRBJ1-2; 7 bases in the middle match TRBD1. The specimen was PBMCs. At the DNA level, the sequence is TGTGCCACCAGCGAAGCAGGGGGGATTGAGGGCTACACCTTC. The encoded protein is CATSEAGGIEGYTF. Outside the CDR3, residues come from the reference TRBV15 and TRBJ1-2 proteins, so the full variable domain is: DAMVIQNPRYQVTQFGKPVTLSCSQTLNHNVMYWYQQKSSQAPKLLFHYYDKDFNNEADTPDNFQSRRPNTSFCFLDIRSPGLGDTAMYLCATSEAGGIEGYTFGSGTRLTVV.